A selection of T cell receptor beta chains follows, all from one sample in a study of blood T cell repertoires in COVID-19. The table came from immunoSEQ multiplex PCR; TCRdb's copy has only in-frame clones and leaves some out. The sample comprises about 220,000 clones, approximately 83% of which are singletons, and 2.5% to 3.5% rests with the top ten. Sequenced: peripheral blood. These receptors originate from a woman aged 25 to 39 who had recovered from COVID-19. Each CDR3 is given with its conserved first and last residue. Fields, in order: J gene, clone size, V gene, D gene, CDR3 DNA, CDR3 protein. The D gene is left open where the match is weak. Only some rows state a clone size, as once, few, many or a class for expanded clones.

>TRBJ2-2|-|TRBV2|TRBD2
TGTGCCAGCAGTGAATTCGGGGGGGCCGGAACCGGGGAGCTGTTTTTT
CASSEFGGAGTGELFF
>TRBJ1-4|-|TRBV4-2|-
TGTGCCAGCAGCCAAGATACAGTATATGTGTTTTTT
CASSQDTVYVFF
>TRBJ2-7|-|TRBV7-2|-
TGTGCCAGCAGCTTATTAGGGGCCCGAATCTACGAGCAGTACTTC
CASSLLGARIYEQYF
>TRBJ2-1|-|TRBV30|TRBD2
TGTGCCTGGTCCAGGACTAGCGGTACCTACAATGAGCAGTTCTTC
CAWSRTSGTYNEQFF
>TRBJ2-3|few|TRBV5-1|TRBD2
TGCGCCAGCAGCTTGGGTCCAGCGGGGGGAGCGGGCACAGATACGCAGTATTTT
CASSLGPAGGAGTDTQYF
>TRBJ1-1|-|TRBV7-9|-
TGTGCCAGCAGCCCCCAGGGGTCAGGGAGCACTGAAGCTTTCTTT
CASSPQGSGSTEAFF
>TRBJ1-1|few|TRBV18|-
TGTGCCAGCTCACCGTCAACACGGGGCACTGAAGCTTTCTTT
CASSPSTRGTEAFF
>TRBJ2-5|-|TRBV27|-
TGTGCCAGCAGTTTATTAAGCCCCCCAGAGACCCAGTACTTC
CASSLLSPPETQYF
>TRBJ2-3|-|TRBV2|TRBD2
TGTGCCAGCAGTTCTAGCGGGGGCCTGAGCACAGATACGCAGTATTTT
CASSSSGGLSTDTQYF
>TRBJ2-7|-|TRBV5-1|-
TGCGCCAGCAGCTTGGTGGAAACTATCTTATCCTACGAGCAGTACTTC
CASSLVETILSYEQYF
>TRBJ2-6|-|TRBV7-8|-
TGTGCCAGCAGCCCCCTCGGGGCCAACGTCCTGACTTTC
CASSPLGANVLTF
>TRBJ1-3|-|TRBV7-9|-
TGTGCCAGCAGCTTTGGAGGGGCAAAAGGAAATACCATATATTTT
CASSFGGAKGNTIYF
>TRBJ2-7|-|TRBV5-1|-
TGCGCCAGCAGCAAGGACAATTTCTCCTACGAGCAGTACTTC
CASSKDNFSYEQYF
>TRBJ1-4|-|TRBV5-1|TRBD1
TGCGCCAGCAGCCAGACAGGGTACAATGAAAAACTGTTTTTT
CASSQTGYNEKLFF
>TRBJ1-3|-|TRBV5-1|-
TGCGCCAGCAGCTTGGTTGGGGGCCTCTCTGGAAACACCATATATTTT
CASSLVGGLSGNTIYF
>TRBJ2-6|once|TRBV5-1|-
TGCGCCAGCAGCTTGGACAGCTCTGGGGCCAACGTCCTGACTTTC
CASSLDSSGANVLTF
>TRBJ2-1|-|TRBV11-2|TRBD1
TGTGCCAGCAGTCTCGGACAGGGGGCGAATAATGAGCAGTTCTTC
CASSLGQGANNEQFF
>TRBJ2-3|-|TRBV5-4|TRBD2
TGTGCCAGCAGCCTCGGGGGGGCCCGGTTCGCAGATACGCAGTATTTT
CASSLGGARFADTQYF
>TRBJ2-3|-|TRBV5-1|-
TGCGCCAGCAGCTTGGCCCAGGGTGGGGTAGATACGCAGTATTTT
CASSLAQGGVDTQYF
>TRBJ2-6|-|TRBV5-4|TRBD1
TGTGCCAGCAGCGCATGGGGGACAGGCCATTCTGGGGCCAACGTCCTGACTTTC
CASSAWGTGHSGANVLTF
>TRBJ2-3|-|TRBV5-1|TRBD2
TGCGCCAGCAGCCTGGGACTAGCGGGGACCACTAGCACAGATACGCAGTATTTT
CASSLGLAGTTSTDTQYF
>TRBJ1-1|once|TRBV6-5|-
TGTGCCAGCAGTCCCCAGGGAAAAACTGAAGCTTTCTTT
CASSPQGKTEAFF
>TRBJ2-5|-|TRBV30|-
TGTGCCTGGAACGCCCAGGTCAACTCCCAAGAGACCCAGTACTTC
CAWNAQVNSQETQYF
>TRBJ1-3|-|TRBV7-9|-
TGTGCCAGCAGCTCCGACAGGAACTCTGGAAACACCATATATTTT
CASSSDRNSGNTIYF
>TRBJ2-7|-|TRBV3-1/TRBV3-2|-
TGTGCCAGCAGCCGGACAGACAACTACGAGCAGTACTTC
CASSRTDNYEQYF
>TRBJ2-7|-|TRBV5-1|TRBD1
TGCGCCAGCAGCTTAGGACAGGGGCGGGTTGGGTACGAGCAGTACTTC
CASSLGQGRVGYEQYF
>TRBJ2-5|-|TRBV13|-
TGTGCCAGCACCCTAAGGGGAATCCAAGAGACCCAGTACTTC
CASTLRGIQETQYF
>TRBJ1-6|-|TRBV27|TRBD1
TGTGCCAGCAGCGGGACAGAAACTAATTCACCCCTCCACTTT
CASSGTETNSPLHF
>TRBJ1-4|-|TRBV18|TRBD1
TGTGCCAGCTCACCAGGGGGACAGGGGAGTGAAAAACTGTTTTTT
CASSPGGQGSEKLFF
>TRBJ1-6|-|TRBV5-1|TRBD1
TGCGCCAGCAGCTCTGGGGACAGGGTCTCACCCCTCCACTTT
CASSSGDRVSPLHF
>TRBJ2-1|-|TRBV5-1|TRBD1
TGCGCCAGCAGCCCCGGGACAGACTACAATGAGCAGTTCTTC
CASSPGTDYNEQFF
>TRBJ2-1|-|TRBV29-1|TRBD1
TGCAGCGTAAATACAGGGGGCGCTTTCTACAATGAGCAGTTCTTC
CSVNTGGAFYNEQFF
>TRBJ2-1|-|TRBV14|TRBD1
TGTGCCAGCAGCCAAGATACCCCGGACAGGGGGCTCGTACTGAACAATGAGCAGTTCTTC
CASSQDTPDRGLVLNNEQFF
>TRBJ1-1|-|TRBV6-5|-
TGTGCCAGCAGCCAAGAGGGGGTGGTGGGCACTGAAGCTTTCTTT
CASSQEGVVGTEAFF
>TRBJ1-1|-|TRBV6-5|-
TGTGCCAGCAGTTACAGCTCCACTGAAGCTTTCTTT
CASSYSSTEAFF
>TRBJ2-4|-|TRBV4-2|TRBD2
TGTGCCAGCAGCTTAGCTAGCGGGATCGACGTTCTAGCCAAAAACATTCAGTACTTC
CASSLASGIDVLAKNIQYF
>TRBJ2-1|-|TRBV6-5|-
TGTGCCAGCAGTTACTCTGGTGGGGGGACCTACAATGAGCAGTTCTTC
CASSYSGGGTYNEQFF
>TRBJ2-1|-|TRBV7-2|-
TGTGCCAGCAGCTTAAGGAGGGGGGGGCCGCGTGAGCAGTTCTTC
CASSLRRGGPREQFF
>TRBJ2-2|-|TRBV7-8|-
TGTGCCAGCAGCTTAGCACAGGGCCCCGGGGAGCTGTTTTTT
CASSLAQGPGELFF
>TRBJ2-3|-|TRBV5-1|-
TGCGCCAGCAGCTTGGAGGTGACAGTCCCAGATACGCAGTATTTT
CASSLEVTVPDTQYF